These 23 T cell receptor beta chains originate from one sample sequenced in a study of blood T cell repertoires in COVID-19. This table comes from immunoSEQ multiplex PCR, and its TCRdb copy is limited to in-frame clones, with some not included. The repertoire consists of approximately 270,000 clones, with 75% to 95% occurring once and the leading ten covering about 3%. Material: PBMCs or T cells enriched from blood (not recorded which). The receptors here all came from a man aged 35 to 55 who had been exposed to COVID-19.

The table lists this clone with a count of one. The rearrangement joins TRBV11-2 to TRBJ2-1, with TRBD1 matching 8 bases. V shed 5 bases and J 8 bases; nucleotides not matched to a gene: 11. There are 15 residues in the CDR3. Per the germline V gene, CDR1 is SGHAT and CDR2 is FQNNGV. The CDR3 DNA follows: TGTGCCAGCAGCGACCGGGACAGGTTACGGGATGAGCAGTTCTTC. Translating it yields CASSDRDRLRDEQFF.

The CDR3 nucleotides read TGTGCCACCAGTGGAGGGGGCGAACTTACCTCCTACGAGCAGTACTTC. It codes for CATSGGGELTSYEQYF. This chain links TRBV24-1 with TRBJ2-7; 7 bases match TRBD1. CDR1 is KGHDR and CDR2 is SFDVKD in the germline V gene. The CDR3 has 16 residues. V shed 5 bases, J shed 0 bases, and the junction held 9 bases outside the gene matches.

As DNA, the CDR3 is TGTGCCAGCAGCCATAGCGGGAGCGGCTCCTACAATGAGCAGTTCTTC. This gives the protein CASSHSGSGSYNEQFF. V usage is TRBV11-2 and J usage is TRBJ2-1; TRBD2 matches 9 bases. The ends lost 5 bases at V and 0 bases at J; junction bases unmatched: 5. CDR1 and CDR2 (germline): SGHAT, FQNNGV. CDR3 length equals 16 residues.

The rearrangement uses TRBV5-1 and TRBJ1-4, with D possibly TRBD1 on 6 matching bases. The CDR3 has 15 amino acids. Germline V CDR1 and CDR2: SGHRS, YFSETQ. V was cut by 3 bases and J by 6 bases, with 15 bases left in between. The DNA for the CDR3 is TGCGCCAGCAGCTCACAGGGAGGGAGGGATGAAAAACTGTTTTTT. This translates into CASSSQGGRDEKLFF.

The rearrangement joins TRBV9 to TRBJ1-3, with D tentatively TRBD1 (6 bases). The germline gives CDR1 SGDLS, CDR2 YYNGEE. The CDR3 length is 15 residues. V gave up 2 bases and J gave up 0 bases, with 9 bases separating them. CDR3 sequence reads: CASSVGTNSGNTIYF. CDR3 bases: TGTGCCAGCAGCGTGGGGACAAACTCTGGAAACACCATATATTTT.

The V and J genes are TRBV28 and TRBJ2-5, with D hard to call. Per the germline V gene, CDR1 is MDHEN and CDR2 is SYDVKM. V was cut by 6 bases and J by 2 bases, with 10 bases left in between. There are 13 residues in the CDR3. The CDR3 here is CASSLQVQETQYF. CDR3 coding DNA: TGTGCCAGCAGCCTTCAGGTACAAGAGACCCAGTACTTC.

CDR3 loop: CASSLGSGNEQFF. The CDR3 DNA reads as TGCGCCAGCAGCTTGGGTAGCGGGAATGAGCAGTTCTTC. This chain joins TRBV5-1 and TRBJ2-1; TRBD2 matches at 7 bases. The CDR3 sequence is 13 residues long. V trimming: 0 bases; J trimming: 7 bases; junction bases outside the gene matches: 1. The V gene's germline CDR1 is SGHRS and CDR2 YFSETQ.

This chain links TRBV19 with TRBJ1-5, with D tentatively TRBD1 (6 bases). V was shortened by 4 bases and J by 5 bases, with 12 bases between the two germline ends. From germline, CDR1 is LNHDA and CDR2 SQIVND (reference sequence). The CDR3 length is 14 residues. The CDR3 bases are TGTGCCAGTAGTACCCGACAGGTCTATCAGCCCCAGCATTTT. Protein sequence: CASSTRQVYQPQHF.

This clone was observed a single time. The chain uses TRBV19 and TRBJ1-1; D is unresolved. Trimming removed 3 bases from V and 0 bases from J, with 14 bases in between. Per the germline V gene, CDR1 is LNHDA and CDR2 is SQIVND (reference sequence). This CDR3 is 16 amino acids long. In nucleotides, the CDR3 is TGTGCCAGTAGTATCACCGGAGGGCTAATGAACACTGAAGCTTTCTTT. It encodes CASSITGGLMNTEAFF.

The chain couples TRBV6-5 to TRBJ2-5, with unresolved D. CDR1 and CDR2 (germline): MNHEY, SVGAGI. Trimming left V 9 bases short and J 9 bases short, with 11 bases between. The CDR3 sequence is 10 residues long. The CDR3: CARRIGAQYF. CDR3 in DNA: TGTGCCAGGCGTATCGGTGCCCAGTACTTC.

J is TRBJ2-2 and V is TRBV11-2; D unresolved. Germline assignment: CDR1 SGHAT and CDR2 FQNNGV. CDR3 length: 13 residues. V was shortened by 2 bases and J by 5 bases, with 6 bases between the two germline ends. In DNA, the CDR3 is TGTGCCAGCAGCTTATCCCAGACCGGGGAGCTGTTTTTT. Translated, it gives CASSLSQTGELFF.

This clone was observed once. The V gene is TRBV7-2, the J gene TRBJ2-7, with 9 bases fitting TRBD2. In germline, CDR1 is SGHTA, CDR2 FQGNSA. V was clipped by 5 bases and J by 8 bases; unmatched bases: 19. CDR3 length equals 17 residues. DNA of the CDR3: TGTGCCAGCAGCCCTAGAGGGGGCGGGAGGGCCTCTTGGAAGCAGTACTTC. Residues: CASSPRGGGRASWKQYF.

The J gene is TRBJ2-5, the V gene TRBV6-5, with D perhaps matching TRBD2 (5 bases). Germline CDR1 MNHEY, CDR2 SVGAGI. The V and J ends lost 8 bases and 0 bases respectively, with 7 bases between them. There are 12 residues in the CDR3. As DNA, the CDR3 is TGTGCCAGCGGGGAGAACCAAGAGACCCAGTACTTC. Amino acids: CASGENQETQYF.

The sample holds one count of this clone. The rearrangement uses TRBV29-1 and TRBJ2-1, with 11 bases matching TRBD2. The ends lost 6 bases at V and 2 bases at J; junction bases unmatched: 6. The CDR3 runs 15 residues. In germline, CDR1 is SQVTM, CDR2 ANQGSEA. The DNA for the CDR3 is TGCAGCGTCTCCACGACTAGCGGGACCTACAATGAGCAGTTCTTC. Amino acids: CSVSTTSGTYNEQFF.

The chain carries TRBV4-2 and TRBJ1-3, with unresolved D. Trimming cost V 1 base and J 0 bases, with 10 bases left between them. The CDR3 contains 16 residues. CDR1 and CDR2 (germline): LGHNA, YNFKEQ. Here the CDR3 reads CASSQVGVSSGNTIYF. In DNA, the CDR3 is TGTGCCAGCAGCCAAGTAGGAGTCAGCTCTGGAAACACCATATATTTT.

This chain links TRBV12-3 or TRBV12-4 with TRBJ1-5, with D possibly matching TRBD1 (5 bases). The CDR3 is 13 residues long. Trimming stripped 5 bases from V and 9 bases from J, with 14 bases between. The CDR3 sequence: CASSQDIHWPQHF. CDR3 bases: TGTGCCAGCAGTCAGGACATCCATTGGCCCCAGCATTTT.

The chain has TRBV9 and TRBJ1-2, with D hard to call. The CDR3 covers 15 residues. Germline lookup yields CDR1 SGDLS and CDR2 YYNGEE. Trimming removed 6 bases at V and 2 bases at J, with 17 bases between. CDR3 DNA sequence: TGTGCCAGCACCCTTAACAGTGAACCGAACTATGGCTACACCTTC. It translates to CASTLNSEPNYGYTF.

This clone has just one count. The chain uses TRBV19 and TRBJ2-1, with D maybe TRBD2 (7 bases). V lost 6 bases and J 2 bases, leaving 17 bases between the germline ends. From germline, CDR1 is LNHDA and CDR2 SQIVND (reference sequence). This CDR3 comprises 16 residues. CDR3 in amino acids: CASRHKGGITYNEQFF. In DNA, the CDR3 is TGTGCCAGTAGGCACAAGGGGGGGATAACCTACAATGAGCAGTTCTTC.

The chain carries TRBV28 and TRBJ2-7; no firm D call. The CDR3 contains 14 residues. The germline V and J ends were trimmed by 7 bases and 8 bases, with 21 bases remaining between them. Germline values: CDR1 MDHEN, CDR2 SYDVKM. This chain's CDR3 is CASTLTLTPQKQYF. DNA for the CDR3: TGTGCCAGCACCCTGACTCTGACGCCTCAGAAGCAGTACTTC.

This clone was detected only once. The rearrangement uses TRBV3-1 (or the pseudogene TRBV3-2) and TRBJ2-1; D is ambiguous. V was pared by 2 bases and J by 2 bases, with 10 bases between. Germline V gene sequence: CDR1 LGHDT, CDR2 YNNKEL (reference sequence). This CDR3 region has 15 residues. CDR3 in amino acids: CASSQSRSTYNEQFF. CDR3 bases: TGTGCCAGCAGCCAATCTCGGTCAACCTACAATGAGCAGTTCTTC.

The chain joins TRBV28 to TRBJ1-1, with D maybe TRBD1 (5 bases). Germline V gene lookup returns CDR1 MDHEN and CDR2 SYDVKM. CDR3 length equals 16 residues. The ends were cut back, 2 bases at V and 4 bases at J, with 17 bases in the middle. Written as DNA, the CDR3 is TGTGCCAGCAGTTTACGGTCAGCAAGGGGTGGCACTGAAGCTTTCTTT. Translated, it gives CASSLRSARGGTEAFF.

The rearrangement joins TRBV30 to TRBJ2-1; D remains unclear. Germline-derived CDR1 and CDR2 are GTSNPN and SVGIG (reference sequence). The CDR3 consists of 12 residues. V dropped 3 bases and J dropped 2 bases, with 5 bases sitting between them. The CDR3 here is CAWSGAYNEQFF. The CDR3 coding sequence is TGTGCCTGGAGCGGAGCCTACAATGAGCAGTTCTTC.

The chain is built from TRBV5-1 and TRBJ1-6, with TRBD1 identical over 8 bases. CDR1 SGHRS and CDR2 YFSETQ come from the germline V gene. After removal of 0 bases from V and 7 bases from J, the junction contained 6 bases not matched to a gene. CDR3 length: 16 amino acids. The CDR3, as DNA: TGCGCCAGCAGCTTGGATCTGGGACAGGCGAATTCACCCCTCCACTTT. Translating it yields CASSLDLGQANSPLHF.